This T cell receptor (beta chain) stems from a study of CD8+CD57+ T cells in acquired aplastic anemia (dated by TCRdb to 2017 to 2018). Background for the entire study: A mean of about 3.2 ug of DNA, ranging from roughly 0.18 to 30 ug, was extracted from sorted CD4+ and CD8+ cells. CD8+CD57+ expansion was defined as frequency above the mean frequency observed in healthy subjects. General findings and caveats noted by the study authors: No significant difference in CD8+ Simpson's diversity was found between patients and healthy controls (P=0.060). Although around 30 CD8+ CDR3 sequences were shared by patients and controls, these sequences appeared highly expressed in patients and within the immunodominant clones of patients.

TCR beta VDJ combination and CDR3 sequence profiling used genomic DNA as the template. An Illumina HiSeq 2000 was used for TCR repertoire sequencing. The authors processed their data as follows. TRBV/TRBJ rearrangement plots, CDR3 size and DJ length profiles, and Simpson's diversity index were used to assess repertoires. Whichever DNA sequence was most abundant in the deep sequencing data was defined as the immunodominant clone. CDR3 amino acid sequences were checked for sharing across subjects and were also compared against the VDJdb database and published repertoires. TCRdb trimmed the raw reads at Q25, called clones with MiXCR and kept productive beta chains. Each CDR3 protein appears once, grouped with its most common genes and DNA. For this entry, the V and J calls and clone size follow TCRdb and not the study's own pipeline. A total of about 98,000 distinct CDR3 sequences appear in this sample, 55% to 70% of them only once. Roughly 60% of the sample comes from the top ten.

Patients chosen for sequencing had shown expansion of CD8+CD57+ cells by flow cytometry. All patients had severe acquired aplastic anemia diagnosed by International Study of Aplastic Anemia and Agranulocytosis and Camitta criteria. Patients had received no therapy at the time of blood sampling. In this study, sorted CD4+ and CD8+ T cells from the blood of healthy subjects and of severe aplastic anemia patients had their TCR repertoires deep-sequenced. In the USA, patient enrollment took place under clinicaltrials.gov protocols 00001620, 01623167, 00001397, 00071045, 00081523 and 00961064. Ficoll-Paque density gradient centrifugation was used to isolate peripheral blood mononuclear cells. Before DNA was extracted, CD4+ and CD8+ T cells were sorted using either FACS or magnetic beads. For this clonotype: The antigen it binds to is not known. Per-base qualities were not stored, and no clone one base away is much larger.

The CDR3, cysteine through phenylalanine, is 13 amino acids long. The only DNA kept is the CDR3, 39 bases in frame from the first base. In the germline V gene, CDR1 corresponds to SGDLS and CDR2 to YYNGEE. Deletion took 2 bases off V and 2 bases off J, with a span of 8 bases between the germline ends. The TCR comes from a human donor with aplastic anemia. The sample was sorted CD4+, CD8+, or CD8+CD57+ T cells (not recorded which) from PBMCs. The rearranged chain carries TRBV9 and TRBJ2-7; the D call is possibly TRBD1 or TRBD2, each sharing 5 bases. The DNA sequence is given as TGTGCCAGCAGCGTCGGGACGGCCTACGAGCAGTACTTC. It codes for CASSVGTAYEQYF.